This T cell receptor beta chain originates from a study of T cell changes during pregnancy in multiple sclerosis. Method: immunoSEQ multiplex PCR; TCRdb's copy keeps in-frame clones and lacks some. Of just under 65,000 clones listed, 96% are singletons. This clone was counted once. Sequencing was performed on CD8+ T cells from peripheral blood mononuclear cells, taken after pregnancy. The receptor comes from a female donor with multiple sclerosis, enrolled in a pregnancy study.

The CDR3 DNA reads TGTGCCATCGTAGACAGGGGTAGACCTGAAGCTTTCTTT. The encoded protein is CAIVDRGRPEAFF. The chain recombines TRBV6-6 with TRBJ1-1; TRBD1 agrees at 8 bases. CDR1 MNHNY and CDR2 SVGAGI come from the germline V gene (reference sequence). The CDR3 has 13 residues. Unmatched junction bases numbered 10, after V lost 10 bases and J lost 6 bases.